This T cell receptor beta chain was profiled in a study of Tregs in tolerant kidney transplant recipients. As concerns this clone: Its cognate antigen is unknown.

The method was immunoSEQ multiplex PCR; TCRdb's version includes in-frame clones alone and lacks a portion of them. Of just under 65,000 clones in the sample, more than 95% were seen once. Study-wide points: Findings come from small patient numbers and require larger validation.

Germline CDR1 MNHEY, CDR2 SVGAGI. The CDR3 contains 14 residues. Trimming stripped 2 bases from V and 4 bases from J, with 9 bases between. The specimen was Tregs from blood, collected before the transplant. The TCR sequence derives from a human donor who received a combined kidney and bone marrow transplant. V usage is TRBV6-5 and J usage is TRBJ2-1, with D perhaps TRBD1 (5 bases). The CDR3 loop reads CASSYLPGYNEQFF. Here the CDR3 DNA reads TGTGCCAGCAGTTACCTGCCAGGGTACAATGAGCAGTTCTTC.